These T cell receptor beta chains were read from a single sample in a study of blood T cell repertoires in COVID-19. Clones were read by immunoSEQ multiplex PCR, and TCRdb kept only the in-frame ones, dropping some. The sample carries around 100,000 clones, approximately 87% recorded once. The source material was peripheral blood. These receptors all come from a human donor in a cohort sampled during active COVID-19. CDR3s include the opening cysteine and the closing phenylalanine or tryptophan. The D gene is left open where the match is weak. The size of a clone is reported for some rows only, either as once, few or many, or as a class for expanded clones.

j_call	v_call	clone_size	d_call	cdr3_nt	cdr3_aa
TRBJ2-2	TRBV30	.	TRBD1	TGTGCCTGGACTTGGGACAGGGGCATCGGGGAGCTGTTTTTT	CAWTWDRGIGELFF
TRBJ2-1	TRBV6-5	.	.	TGTGCCAGCATAGAGGGAATGGGAAATGAGCAGTTCTTC	CASIEGMGNEQFF
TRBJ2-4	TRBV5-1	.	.	TGCGCCAGCAGCTTGGTTCACGGAAACATTCAGTACTTC	CASSLVHGNIQYF
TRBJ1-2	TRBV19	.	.	TGTGCCAGTAGTATGAGCTGGAACTATGGCTACACCTTC	CASSMSWNYGYTF
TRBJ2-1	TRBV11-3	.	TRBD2	TGTGCCAGCAGGAAGACTAGCGGGTCCAATGAGCAGTTCTTC	CASRKTSGSNEQFF
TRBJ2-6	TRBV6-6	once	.	TGTGCCAGCACCCTGCGGGCTGGGGCCAACGTCCTGACTTTC	CASTLRAGANVLTF
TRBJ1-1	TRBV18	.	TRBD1	TGTGCCAGCTCACTCGGACAGGGGGCGCGAATGAACACTGAAGCTTTCTTT	CASSLGQGARMNTEAFF
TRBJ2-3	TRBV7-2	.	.	TGTGCCAGCAGCCCCCCCCTATCATCGGAGTATTTT	CASSPPLSSEYF
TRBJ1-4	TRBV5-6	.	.	TGTGCCAGCAGCTTGGGTAGATATAATGAAAAACTGTTTTTT	CASSLGRYNEKLFF
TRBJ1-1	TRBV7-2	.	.	TGTGCCAGCAGCTTAGTAGTCGAACTAAACACTGAAGCTTTCTTT	CASSLVVELNTEAFF
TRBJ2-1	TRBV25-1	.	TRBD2	TGTGCCAGCAGTAAAAGTAGCGGGGGGAGCTCCTACAATGAGCAGTTCTTC	CASSKSSGGSSYNEQFF
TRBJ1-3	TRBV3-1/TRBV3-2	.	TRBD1	TGTGCCAGCAGCCAAAGGACAGGGGTTGACACCATATATTTT	CASSQRTGVDTIYF
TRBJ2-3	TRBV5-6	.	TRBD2	TGTGCCAGCAGCTTCGCGGGGGGCCACACAGATACGCAGTATTTT	CASSFAGGHTDTQYF
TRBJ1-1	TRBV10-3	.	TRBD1	TGTGCCATCAAAGACAGGGGGGAGACTGAAGCTTTCTTT	CAIKDRGETEAFF
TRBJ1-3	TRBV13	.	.	TGTGCCAGCAGCTTAGTGCCGGGGAGTGGTGGAAACACCATATATTTT	CASSLVPGSGGNTIYF
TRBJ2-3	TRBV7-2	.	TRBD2	TGTGCCAGCAGCTTACGGTGGACTAGCGGGGTCACAGATACGCAGTATTTT	CASSLRWTSGVTDTQYF
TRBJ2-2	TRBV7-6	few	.	TGTGCCAGCAGCTCCTTTTTGGCAGAAAACACCGGGGAGCTGTTTTTT	CASSSFLAENTGELFF
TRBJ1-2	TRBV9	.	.	TGTGCCAGCAGCGTAGAGGCGGAAAACTATGGCTACACCTTC	CASSVEAENYGYTF
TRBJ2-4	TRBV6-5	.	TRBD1	TGTGCCAGCAGTTACTCCCGGACAGGGGGAAACATTCAGTACTTC	CASSYSRTGGNIQYF
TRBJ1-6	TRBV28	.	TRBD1	TGTGCCAGCAGTTTGGGGACAGGGCTTAATTCACCCCTCCACTTT	CASSLGTGLNSPLHF
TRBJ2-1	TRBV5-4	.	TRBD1	TGTGCCAGCATCCTGCAACTTAGGACAGGGGGCTACAATGAGCAGTTCTTC	CASILQLRTGGYNEQFF
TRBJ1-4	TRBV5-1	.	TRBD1	TGCGCCAGCAGCTTGGCCAGGGGGACAGGGGATGGATCTAATGAAAAACTGTTTTTT	CASSLARGTGDGSNEKLFF
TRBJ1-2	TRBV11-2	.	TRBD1	TGTGCCAGCAGCCGGGGGACAGAGATAAACTATGGCTACACCTTC	CASSRGTEINYGYTF
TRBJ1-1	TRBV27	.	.	TGTGCCAGCAGTATAGAGCCGAGCGGAGTGAGTACTGAAGCTTTCTTT	CASSIEPSGVSTEAFF
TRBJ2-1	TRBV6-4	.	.	TGTGCCAGCAGTGGCTGGCGGGTCCCCAATGAGCAGTTCTTC	CASSGWRVPNEQFF
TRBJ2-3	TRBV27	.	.	TGTGCCAGCAGTTTTGTTAGGCAGGTTAGCACAGATACGCAGTATTTT	CASSFVRQVSTDTQYF
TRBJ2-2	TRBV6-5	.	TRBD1	TGTGCCAGCAGTAAACAGGGGGCTGTCACCGGGGAGCTGTTTTTT	CASSKQGAVTGELFF
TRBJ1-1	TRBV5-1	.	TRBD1	TGCGCCAGCAGCGAAGGGGACAGGGGTTCGCTGAACACTGAAGCTTTCTTT	CASSEGDRGSLNTEAFF
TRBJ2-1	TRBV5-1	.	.	TGCGCCAGCAGCAGAACATACAATGAGCAGTTCTTC	CASSRTYNEQFF
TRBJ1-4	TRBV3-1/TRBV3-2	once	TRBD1	TGTGCCAGCAGCCCTATGACAGGGAGTGAAAAACTGTTTTTT	CASSPMTGSEKLFF
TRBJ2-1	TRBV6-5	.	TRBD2	TGTGCCAGCAGCCCCCTAAGCGGGAGAAGCTATGAGCAGTTCTTC	CASSPLSGRSYEQFF
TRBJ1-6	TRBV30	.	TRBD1	TGTGCCTGGAGTCCGACAGGGCCCGTCTCACCCCTCCACTTT	CAWSPTGPVSPLHF
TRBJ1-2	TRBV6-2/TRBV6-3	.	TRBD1	TGTGCCAGCAGTCAAGGACAGGGGGCTAACTATGGCTACACCTTC	CASSQGQGANYGYTF
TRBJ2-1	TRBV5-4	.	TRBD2	TGTGCCAGCAGCCTAGCGGGAGGGCCGAGCAATGAGCAGTTCTTC	CASSLAGGPSNEQFF
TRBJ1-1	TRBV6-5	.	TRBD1	TGTGCCAGCACCGCCGGGACAGGGGGGAACACTGAAGCTTTCTTT	CASTAGTGGNTEAFF
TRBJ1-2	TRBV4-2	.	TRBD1	TGTGCCAGCAGCCAAGTATCAGGGGGCAAGGGCCAATACTATGGCTACACCTTC	CASSQVSGGKGQYYGYTF
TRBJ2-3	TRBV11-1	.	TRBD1	TGTGCCAGCAGCTTAGGGCGAGGGGGCCTAGATACGCAGTATTTT	CASSLGRGGLDTQYF
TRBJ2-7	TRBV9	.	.	TGTGCCAGCAGCGTAGGGATCACGGGCGAGCAGTACTTC	CASSVGITGEQYF
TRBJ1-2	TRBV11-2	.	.	TGTGCCAGCAGCCCGGGGGGGCCCTACTATGGCTACACCTTC	CASSPGGPYYGYTF
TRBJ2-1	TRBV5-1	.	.	TGCGCCAGCAGCTTGGGGACGGGCGGGGGCGGTGAGCAGTTCTTC	CASSLGTGGGGEQFF
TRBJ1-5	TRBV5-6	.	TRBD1	TGTGCCAGCAGATCCGGGACAGGGGAACAGCCCCAGCATTTT	CASRSGTGEQPQHF
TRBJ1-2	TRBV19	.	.	TGTGCCAGTACGAGGAGCACGCCCAACTATGGCTACACCTTC	CASTRSTPNYGYTF
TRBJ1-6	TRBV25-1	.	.	TGTGCCAGCAGTGAGGGGGGGAGTTCACCCCTCCACTTT	CASSEGGSSPLHF
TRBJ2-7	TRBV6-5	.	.	TGTGCCAGCAGTCTTACAGGGAGCGAGCAGTACTTC	CASSLTGSEQYF
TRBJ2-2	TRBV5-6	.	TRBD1	TGTGCCAGCAGGCTCTTGGACAGGGCGGGGGAGCTGTTTTTT	CASRLLDRAGELFF
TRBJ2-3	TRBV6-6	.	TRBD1	TGTGCCAGCAGTCCGGGACAGGGCATAGATACGCAGTATTTT	CASSPGQGIDTQYF
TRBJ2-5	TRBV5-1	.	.	TGCGCCAGCAAGGCGGGGTCGTACCAAGAGACCCAGTACTTC	CASKAGSYQETQYF
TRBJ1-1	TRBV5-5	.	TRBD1	TGTGCCAGCAGCTCAAACAGGGGGGTGAACACTGAAGCTTTCTTT	CASSSNRGVNTEAFF
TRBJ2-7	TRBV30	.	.	TGTGCCTGGAGTGTACCTGCGGGCGGGGAGCAGTACTTC	CAWSVPAGGEQYF
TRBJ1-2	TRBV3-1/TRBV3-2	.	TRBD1	TGTGCCAGCAGCCTCCCTGACAGGGCCTATGGCTACACCTTC	CASSLPDRAYGYTF
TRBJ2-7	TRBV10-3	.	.	TGTGCCATCAGCCCCCGCTACGAGCAGTACTTC	CAISPRYEQYF
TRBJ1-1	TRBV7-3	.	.	TGTGCCAGCAGCGCTGGCTCCGGGGGGATGAACACTGAAGCTTTCTTT	CASSAGSGGMNTEAFF
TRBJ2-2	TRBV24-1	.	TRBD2	TGTGCCACCGGGGAAGCGGGAAGACACACCGGGGAGCTGTTTTTT	CATGEAGRHTGELFF